Following are 14 T cell receptor beta chains from one sample sequenced in a study of blood T cell repertoires in COVID-19. Measured with immunoSEQ multiplex PCR; TCRdb has only the in-frame clones, and not every one. The sample consists of a few hundred thousand clones, 70% to 90% of them appearing once. The sequenced sample consisted of peripheral blood. Every receptor here comes from a woman between 40 and 50 years old who had recovered from COVID-19.

The table lists this clone with a count of one. This chain links TRBV5-1 with TRBJ2-5, with 7 bases lining up with TRBD2. V was clipped by 0 bases and J by 4 bases; unmatched bases: 6. Germline lookup yields CDR1 SGHRS and CDR2 YFSETQ. The CDR3 is 15 amino acids. CDR3 bases: TGCGCCAGCAGCTTGGGGGCGGGAGTACGAGAGACCCAGTACTTC. This translates into CASSLGAGVRETQYF.

This sequence joins TRBV6-5 and TRBJ1-2; maybe TRBD1 (5 bases). This CDR3 contains 13 residues. From germline, CDR1 is MNHEY and CDR2 SVGAGI. Deletions cut 7 bases from V and 8 bases from J, with 17 bases between. For the CDR3, the DNA is TGTGCCAGCATGGGAGGGGATTACGACGGCTACACCTTC. Amino acid sequence: CASMGGDYDGYTF.

The chain recombines TRBV5-5 with TRBJ1-5, with D possibly being TRBD1 (6 bases). V lost 0 bases, J lost 2 bases, and 15 bases lay in between. CDR3 length equals 17 residues. Germline V CDR1 and CDR2: SGHKS, YYEKEE (reference sequence). In nucleotides, the CDR3 is TGTGCCAGCAGCTTGGGCCCAAACCGACAGGGCAATCAGCCCCAGCATTTT. This encodes CASSLGPNRQGNQPQHF.

The chain has TRBV5-4 and TRBJ1-4; D possibly corresponds to TRBD1 (5 bases). Germline assignment: CDR1 SGHNT and CDR2 YYREEE (reference sequence). V lost 0 bases and J lost 17, with 14 bases in between. CDR3 length equals 12 residues. CDR3 loop: CASSLEGRGFFF. As DNA, the CDR3 is TGTGCCAGCAGCTTGGAGGGACGGGGGTTTTTTTTT.

This sequence joins TRBV5-6 and TRBJ2-7; TRBD2 aligns across 7 bases. Looked up from germline, CDR1 is SGHDT and CDR2 is YYEEEE. V lost 2 bases to trimming and J lost 0 bases; unmatched junction nucleotides: 11. The CDR3 covers 17 residues. CDR3: CASSFLPLAVSSYEQYF. The CDR3 nucleotides are TGTGCCAGCAGCTTCTTGCCCCTAGCGGTTAGCTCCTACGAGCAGTACTTC.

The sample holds one count of this clone. The gene calls are TRBV4-1 and TRBJ1-2, with D possibly matching TRBD1 (6 bases). V gave up 3 bases and J gave up 4 bases, with 9 bases separating them. CDR3 length equals 13 residues. Germline CDR1 MGHRA, CDR2 YSYEKL. The CDR3 DNA is TGCGCCAGCAGCCACACAGGGTTCTATGGCTACACCTTC. This translates into CASSHTGFYGYTF.

The rearrangement uses TRBV6-5 and TRBJ2-1; 10 nucleotides match TRBD1. CDR1 and CDR2 (germline): MNHEY, SVGAGI. The CDR3 sequence is 14 residues long. The V and J ends lost 6 bases and 12 bases, in that order; junction bases with no gene match: 11. The CDR3 reads CASSPGTGAWGQFF. CDR3 sequence (DNA): TGTGCCAGCAGCCCCGGGACAGGGGCCTGGGGGCAGTTCTTC.

V usage is TRBV7-2 and J usage is TRBJ1-2, with D possibly being TRBD1 (5 bases). The germline V gene encodes CDR1 SGHTA and CDR2 FQGNSA. The CDR3 is made up of 15 amino acids. V shed 1 base and J shed 4 bases, with 13 bases lying between them. CDR3 DNA: TGTGCCAGCAGCTTAGATGGGGGGTCGGGCTATGGCTACACCTTC. Protein sequence: CASSLDGGSGYGYTF.

The genes are TRBV29-1 and TRBJ2-1; 12 bases agree with TRBD2. There are 16 residues in the CDR3. The trim removed 3 bases at V and 10 bases at J, leaving 13 bases unmatched. The germline CDR1 and CDR2 sequences are SQVTM and ANQGSEA. The chain's CDR3 is CSVERASGRARGEQFF. In DNA, the CDR3 is TGCAGCGTTGAGAGGGCTAGCGGGAGGGCCAGGGGGGAGCAGTTCTTC.

The V and J genes are TRBV19 and TRBJ2-5; D is possibly TRBD2 (6 bases). Germline V gene data show CDR1 as LNHDA and CDR2 as SQIVND (reference sequence). The CDR3 contains 12 residues. Trimming left V 7 bases short and J 5 bases short, with 11 bases between. The CDR3 loop is CASIGAGETQYF. In DNA form, the CDR3 reads TGTGCCAGTATCGGGGCGGGGGAGACCCAGTACTTC.

This chain connects TRBV2 to TRBJ2-7, with no clear D. The ends were cut back, 4 bases at V and 0 bases at J, with 10 bases in the middle. Germline V gene lookup returns CDR1 SNHLY and CDR2 FYNNEI. CDR3 length: 14 residues. In nucleotides, the CDR3 is TGTGCCAGCAGTGGCAGGCTGAGCTCCTACGAGCAGTACGTC. It translates to CASSGRLSSYEQYV.

The chain employs TRBV6-2 or TRBV6-3 and TRBJ2-3, with 10 bases lining up with TRBD2. Germline-derived CDR1 and CDR2 are MNHEY and SVGEGT. V trimming: 2 bases; J trimming: 2 bases; junction bases outside the gene matches: 4. The CDR3 runs to 16 residues. Written as DNA, the CDR3 is TGTGCCAGCAGTTACGCACTAGCGGGACACACAGATACGCAGTATTTT. Protein: CASSYALAGHTDTQYF.

This clone appeared once. The chain couples TRBV7-2 to TRBJ2-5; 7 positions match TRBD1. The CDR3 extends over 14 amino acids. Unmatched junction bases numbered 7, after V lost 5 bases and J lost 4 bases. Germline V gene lookup returns CDR1 SGHTA and CDR2 FQGNSA. For the CDR3, the DNA is TGTGCCAGCAGCCCAGACAGGGCGGGAGAGACCCAGTACTTC. This sequence encodes CASSPDRAGETQYF.

The CDR3 sequence is CASSLGGPPLHF. CDR3 in DNA: TGTGCCAGCAGTTTAGGGGGCCCACCCCTCCACTTT. The chain joins TRBV27 to TRBJ1-6; D may be TRBD1 (6 bases). Between the trimmed V and J ends, which lost 2 bases and 11 bases, there was a span of 7 bases. The CDR3 spans 12 residues. Germline loops: CDR1 MNHEY, CDR2 SMNVEV (reference sequence).